Presented here are 21 T cell receptor beta chains from one specimen sequenced in a study of T cell responses to AZD1222 COVID-19 vaccine. The protocol was immunoSEQ multiplex PCR, while the TCRdb copy is restricted to in-frame clones and leaves out a portion. The top ten clones hold around 1.8% of a sample with 140,000 or so clones, 92% of them seen once. The sequences come from peripheral blood, collected on day 0 of AZD1222 vaccination. The receptors here all came from an adult in good health.

This chain connects TRBV6-5 to TRBJ2-7; 7 positions agree with TRBD2. V gave up 6 bases and J gave up 3 bases; unmatched junction bases: 5. The CDR3 length is 13 residues. Germline V CDR1 and CDR2: MNHEY, SVGAGI. This chain's CDR3 is CASRPPGGYEQYF. Written as DNA, the CDR3 is TGTGCCAGCAGACCCCCGGGGGGCTACGAGCAGTACTTC.

CDR3 bases: TGTGCCAGCAGTGAAGCGCTTCAGGGGGGCTACGAGCAGTACTTC. Protein product: CASSEALQGGYEQYF. The chain joins TRBV2 to TRBJ2-7; TRBD1 is a possible D gene (7 bases). Trimming removed 0 bases at V and 3 bases at J, with 12 bases between. This CDR3 comprises 15 residues. CDR1 SNHLY and CDR2 FYNNEI come from the germline V gene.

The chain has TRBV3-1 (or the pseudogene TRBV3-2) and TRBJ2-7, with TRBD2 matching 8 bases. Trimming cost V 4 bases and J 7 bases; bases outside gene matches: 9. The CDR3 consists of 14 residues. Germline loops: CDR1 LGHDT, CDR2 YNNKEL (reference sequence). CDR3 protein: CASSPDGGGREQYF. The CDR3 DNA follows: TGTGCCAGCAGCCCCGACGGGGGGGGAAGGGAGCAGTACTTC.

V and J are TRBV19 and TRBJ2-4, with D hard to call. Trimming took off 3 bases at V and 0 bases at J, with 18 bases between the two ends. Germline values: CDR1 LNHDA, CDR2 SQIVND (reference sequence). This CDR3 comprises 18 residues. CDR3 sequence (DNA): TGTGCCAGTAGTATCGGCTGGCGTAGACCTCTAGCCAAAAACATTCAGTACTTC. The encoded protein is CASSIGWRRPLAKNIQYF. Using reference TRBV19 and TRBJ2-4 for the parts outside the CDR3, the full variable domain is DGGITQSPKYLFRKEGQNVTLSCEQNLNHDAMYWYRQDPGQGLRLIYYSQIVNDFQKGDIAEGYSVSREKKESFPLTVTSAQKNPTAFYLCASSIGWRRPLAKNIQYFGAGTRLSVL.

This sequence joins TRBV5-4 and TRBJ2-3, with a possible D match to TRBD1 (6 bases). The CDR3 is made up of 14 amino acids. CDR1 and CDR2 (germline): SGHNT, YYREEE (reference sequence). V was clipped by 2 bases and J by 2 bases, with 9 bases between them. The CDR3 DNA is TGTGCCAGCAGCTTTGGACAGTACACAGATACGCAGTATTTT. Translation gives CASSFGQYTDTQYF. The entire variable domain, with the rest obtained from reference TRBV5-4 and TRBJ2-3, is as follows: ETGVTQSPTHLIKTRGQQVTLRCSSQSGHNTVSWYQQALGQGPQFIFQYYREEENGRGNFPPRFSGLQFPNYSSELNVNALELDDSALYLCASSFGQYTDTQYFGPGTRLTVL.

The chain is built from TRBV2 and TRBJ2-1, with D uncertain. This CDR3 contains 16 residues. The ends were cut back, 2 bases at V and 6 bases at J, with 17 bases in the middle. Germline V gene sequence: CDR1 SNHLY, CDR2 FYNNEI. As DNA, the CDR3 is TGTGCCAGCAGTGAACTCGGGTTGGTTCTGGGCAATGAGCAGTTCTTC. As protein: CASSELGLVLGNEQFF.

V and J are TRBV4-2 and TRBJ1-6; D is possibly TRBD1 (6 bases). CDR1 is LGHNA, CDR2 YNFKEQ, per germline. The CDR3 extends over 15 amino acids. Trimming left V 1 base short and J 9 bases short, with 13 bases between. The CDR3 nucleotides are TGTGCCAGCAGCCAAGGCGGAGCACAGGGTTCACCCCTCCACTTT. Amino acids: CASSQGGAQGSPLHF.

This chain links TRBV5-1 with TRBJ1-1; D ambiguous. The CDR3 extends over 14 amino acids. Deletions cut 7 bases from V and 1 base from J, with 14 bases between. CDR1 and CDR2 (germline): SGHRS, YFSETQ. The CDR3 here is CASQPHAANTEAFF. The CDR3 DNA reads as TGCGCCAGCCAACCCCACGCAGCGAACACTGAAGCTTTCTTT.

The genes are TRBV19 and TRBJ2-1, with a tentative D call TRBD2 (5 bases). CDR3 size: 17 residues. Germline CDR1 is LNHDA and CDR2 is SQIVND (reference sequence). Trimming removed 6 bases at V and 0 bases at J, with 18 bases between. The CDR3 here is CASSLSLEASSYNEQFF. The CDR3 bases are TGTGCCAGTAGCCTGTCGTTGGAGGCAAGCTCCTACAATGAGCAGTTCTTC.

V gene TRBV10-3 combines with J gene TRBJ2-7, with D maybe TRBD1 (6 bases). The CDR3 totals 12 residues. Looked up from germline, CDR1 is ENHRY and CDR2 is SYGVKD. V was cut by 3 bases and J by 5 bases, with 8 bases left in between. The CDR3 DNA reads TGTGCCATCAGTGATCAGGGGCACGAGCAGTACTTC. This codes for CAISDQGHEQYF.

J is TRBJ2-1 and V is TRBV5-1, with 8 bases fitting TRBD2. Germline-derived CDR1 and CDR2 are SGHRS and YFSETQ. The CDR3 covers 17 residues. The J segment lost 1 base and the V segment lost 3 bases, leaving 9 bases of the junction unmatched. The CDR3 protein is CASSSDPGGVSYNEQFF. The CDR3 DNA is TGCGCCAGCAGCTCCGATCCCGGGGGGGTATCCTACAATGAGCAGTTCTTC.

The chain is built from TRBV11-2 and TRBJ2-1, with 11 bases matching TRBD2. Germline V gene sequence: CDR1 SGHAT, CDR2 FQNNGV. The CDR3 has 20 amino acids. The V segment lost 0 bases and the J segment 0 bases; nucleotides outside the gene matches: 10. This CDR3 is CASSLEGSGRDFSSYNEQFF. The CDR3 DNA reads as TGTGCCAGCAGCTTAGAGGGTAGCGGGAGGGACTTTAGCTCCTACAATGAGCAGTTCTTC.

The chain uses TRBV24-1 and TRBJ2-3, with a tentative D call TRBD2 (6 bases). Germline V gene data show CDR1 as KGHDR and CDR2 as SFDVKD. The CDR3 consists of 15 residues. The ends were cut back, 3 bases at V and 1 base at J, with 10 bases in the middle. DNA of the CDR3: TGTGCCACCAGTGATCTTACGGGAGGCACAGATACGCAGTATTTT. Its translation is CATSDLTGGTDTQYF.

The table lists this clone with a count of one. V is TRBV7-9 and J is TRBJ2-1, with no clear D. CDR1 and CDR2 from the germline V gene are SEHNR and FQNEAQ (reference sequence). V lost 8 bases and J 7 bases, leaving 12 bases between the germline ends. This CDR3 spans 12 amino acids. CDR3 sequence reads: CASLTSRNEQFF. The CDR3 nucleotides are TGTGCCAGCCTAACTTCTAGGAATGAGCAGTTCTTC.

This chain uses TRBV5-6 with TRBJ2-7, with D maybe TRBD2 (5 bases). Germline CDR1 SGHDT, CDR2 YYEEEE. CDR3 size: 15 residues. Trimming took off 3 bases at V and 7 bases at J, with 20 bases between the two ends. CDR3 nucleotides: TGTGCCAGCAGCTCGGCGGGTGGACGTTTGAGGGAGCAGTACTTC. Its translation: CASSSAGGRLREQYF. Variable domain in full (rest from reference TRBV5-6 and TRBJ2-7): DAGVTQSPTHLIKTRGQQVTLRCSPKSGHDTVSWYQQALGQGPQFIFQYYEEEERQRGNFPDRFSGHQFPNYSSELNVNALLLGDSALYLCASSSAGGRLREQYFGPGTRLTVT.

The chain uses TRBV3-1 (or the pseudogene TRBV3-2) and TRBJ2-2; a weak D match, TRBD2 (5 bases). The V gene's germline CDR1 is LGHDT and CDR2 YNNKEL (reference sequence). The CDR3 totals 15 residues. V was cut by 4 bases and J by 5 bases, with 14 bases left in between. The CDR3 nucleotides are TGTGCCAGCAGCCCCGACTACCAAGGGACCGGGGAGCTGTTTTTT. The encoded protein is CASSPDYQGTGELFF.

In its sample, this clone was seen once. CDR3 coding DNA: TGTGCCAGCAGCTCCCCGAGAGGGGGCGCCTCCGGAGCTTTCTTT. It is translated as CASSSPRGGASGAFF. The chain uses TRBV11-2 and TRBJ1-1, with 7 bases identical to TRBD1. The V gene end was trimmed by 4 bases and the J gene end by 10 bases; junction bases not matched to a gene: 15. Germline CDR1 is SGHAT and CDR2 is FQNNGV. CDR3 length: 15 amino acids.

The chain recombines TRBV27 with TRBJ1-1; TRBD1 agrees at 7 bases. This CDR3 is built from 15 residues. Germline trimming cut 6 bases from V and 5 bases from J; bases unmatched to any gene: 12. Germline values: CDR1 MNHEY, CDR2 SMNVEV (reference sequence). DNA of the CDR3: TGTGCCAGCAGGGGGAACAGGGGAGGAGGGACTGAAGCTTTCTTT. This sequence encodes CASRGNRGGGTEAFF.

The chain recombines TRBV5-5 with TRBJ1-2; D remains unclear. CDR1 SGHKS and CDR2 YYEKEE come from the germline V gene (reference sequence). This CDR3 is built from 15 residues. Trimming pared 0 bases from V and 2 bases from J, leaving 11 bases between. CDR3 amino acids: CASSLELAGNYGYTF. The CDR3 nucleotides are TGTGCCAGCAGCTTGGAACTGGCCGGGAACTATGGCTACACCTTC.

The genes are TRBV5-1 and TRBJ2-3; D gene ambiguous. V was pared by 0 bases and J by 6 bases, with 14 bases between. Per the germline V gene, CDR1 is SGHRS and CDR2 is YFSETQ. CDR3 length: 15 amino acids. The CDR3 sequence is CASSLARASRDTQYF. The CDR3, as DNA: TGCGCCAGCAGCTTGGCCCGGGCTTCACGGGATACGCAGTATTTT.

J is TRBJ1-1 and V is TRBV2; TRBD1 agrees at 8 bases. Germline trimming cut 7 bases from V and 12 bases from J; bases unmatched to any gene: 19. Germline lookup yields CDR1 SNHLY and CDR2 FYNNEI. CDR3 length: 15 amino acids. The CDR3 DNA follows: TGTGCCAGCACCCCCTGGACAGGGAGTATGGTAAGGACTTTCTTT. This translates into CASTPWTGSMVRTFF.